These 10 T cell receptor beta chains were sequenced from one sample in a study of Ad26.COV2.S vaccination and SARS-CoV-2 variants. Sample treatment: some 19 received Ad26.COV2.S at low or high dose, single or two shots; several received placebo; per-sample allocation not given. Each sample was drawn 63 days after the first injection (of vaccine or placebo). Clones were read by immunoSEQ multiplex PCR, and TCRdb kept only the in-frame ones, dropping some. Of 300,000 to 400,000 clones in the sample, 85% to 90% were seen once. The sequenced sample was peripheral blood, obtained in a trial of Ad26.COV2.S vaccine versus placebo. The receptors were sampled from a person between 18 and 65 years old who received the Ad26.COV2.S COVID-19 vaccine or a placebo.

This sequence joins TRBV4-2 and TRBJ1-5, with a weak D call TRBD1 (6 bases). The CDR3 runs to 15 residues. Germline V gives CDR1 LGHNA, CDR2 YNFKEQ. V gave up 1 base and J gave up 2 bases, with 9 bases separating them. In DNA form, the CDR3 reads TGTGCCAGCAGCCAAGGGGGGCAAGGCAATCAGCCCCAGCATTTT. This codes for CASSQGGQGNQPQHF.

CDR3 bases: TGTGCCAGTAGTACAGGGACTGCCCCGCGGGCCCTCCACTTT. As protein: CASSTGTAPRALHF. The chain couples TRBV19 to TRBJ1-6, with D tentatively TRBD1 (5 bases). The V gene lost 4 bases and the J gene lost 14 bases, with 18 bases spanning the gap. Germline CDR1 reads LNHDA; CDR2 reads SQIVND (reference sequence). The CDR3 is 14 amino acids.

V usage is TRBV30 and J usage is TRBJ2-5, with D perhaps given as TRBD1 or TRBD2 (5 bases each). The V and J ends lost 5 bases and 2 bases respectively, with 12 bases between them. This CDR3 is built from 13 residues. Germline CDR1 reads GTSNPN; CDR2 reads SVGIG (reference sequence). Here the CDR3 reads CAWGTDGQETQYF. The CDR3 DNA follows: TGTGCCTGGGGGACCGATGGTCAAGAGACCCAGTACTTC.

V is TRBV12-5 and J is TRBJ1-1, with D maybe TRBD1 (6 bases). The CDR3 has 14 amino acids. The V and J ends lost 8 bases and 3 bases respectively, with 16 bases between them. In germline, CDR1 is LGHNT, CDR2 FRNRAP. The CDR3: CASRQGSLDTEAFF. In nucleotides, the CDR3 is TGTGCTAGTCGGCAGGGGAGCTTAGACACTGAAGCTTTCTTT.

The J gene is TRBJ2-7, the V gene TRBV27; D is ambiguous. From germline, CDR1 is MNHEY and CDR2 SMNVEV (reference sequence). The CDR3 sequence is 13 residues long. With 6 bases removed from V and 4 bases from J, the gap between germline ends came to 13 bases. The CDR3 bases are TGTGCCAGCAGCACCCCGCCTTGGTACGAGCAGTACTTC. It specifies CASSTPPWYEQYF.

This clone was seen a handful of times. The V and J genes are TRBV6-2 or TRBV6-3 and TRBJ2-2; no clear D. V was cut by 0 bases and J by 6 bases, with 5 bases left in between. Germline CDR1 MNHEY, CDR2 SVGEGT. The CDR3 runs to 13 residues. In DNA form, the CDR3 reads TGTGCCAGCAGTTACTCTAGATCCGGGGAGCTGTTTTTT. It specifies CASSYSRSGELFF.

The rearrangement uses TRBV5-1 and TRBJ2-5; D ambiguous. With 4 bases removed from V and 0 bases from J, the gap between germline ends came to 10 bases. CDR1 is SGHRS and CDR2 is YFSETQ in the germline V gene. The CDR3 loop spans 14 amino acids. The CDR3 nucleotides are TGCGCCAGCAGCCCCCTGAGTCACCAAGAGACCCAGTACTTC. Protein sequence: CASSPLSHQETQYF.

This clone was counted a few times. The V gene is TRBV6-2 or TRBV6-3, the J gene TRBJ1-5; 8 bases match TRBD1. This CDR3 is built from 14 residues. In germline, CDR1 is MNHEY, CDR2 SVGEGT. Unmatched junction bases numbered 6, after V lost 6 bases and J lost 5 bases. This chain's CDR3 is CASSPDRDDQPQHF. The CDR3 DNA reads as TGTGCCAGCAGCCCGGACAGGGATGATCAGCCCCAGCATTTT.

This clone was observed a handful of times. This chain links TRBV7-2 with TRBJ2-2, with D possibly TRBD2 on 6 matching bases. The germline V gene has CDR1 SGHTA and CDR2 FQGNSA. The ends were cut back, 5 bases at V and 3 bases at J, with 7 bases in the middle. This CDR3 contains 13 residues. The CDR3 region has the DNA TGTGCCAGCAGCCCGGGGGACACCGGGGAGCTGTTTTTT. Encoded protein: CASSPGDTGELFF. Supplemented by reference TRBV7-2 and TRBJ2-2, the full variable domain reads GAGVSQSPSNKVTEKGKDVELRCDPISGHTALYWYRQSLGQGLEFLIYFQGNSAPDKSGLPSDRFSAERTGGSVSTLTIQRTQQEDSAVYLCASSPGDTGELFFGEGSRLTVL.

This chain uses TRBV27 with TRBJ2-3; D uncertain. The V gene's germline CDR1 is MNHEY and CDR2 SMNVEV (reference sequence). CDR3 size: 11 residues. The V and J ends lost 7 bases and 4 bases respectively, with 6 bases between them. In DNA form, the CDR3 reads TGTGCCAGCAAGGTAGCAGATACGCAGTATTTT. Translation: CASKVADTQYF.